The clone carrying this TCR beta chain was recorded a few times. The antigen is undetermined. CDR3 length equals 17 residues. Trimming cost V 6 bases and J 5 bases; bases outside gene matches: 15. The germline CDR1 and CDR2 sequences are WNHNN and SYGVQD (reference sequence). The source of the sample is a study of metastatic and nonmetastatic thyroid tumors. Study at large: Across blood and tumor or nodule tissue, repertoires from malignant and benign thyroid patients were compared with one another.

Notes on the study in general: Significantly greater TCR beta diversity was reportedly found in malignant thyroid tumors than in benign nodules (in blood and tumor).

All patients reached thyroid surgery having received no treatment beforehand. As handled by the study authors: Clinicopathological groups supplied CDR3 differences that were used to build a distant-metastasis classifier for papillary thyroid cancer. With MiXCR, TCRdb called clones anew from the PCR reads. These V and J calls derive from TCRdb rather than the authors' analysis. The data show fewer than 35,000 clones, under 30% seen once. Sequences were obtained from blood. The clonotype originates from a female donor with papillary thyroid cancer or a benign thyroid nodule (not recorded which). Some clones in this sample may be carry-over from other donors' samples. The V call is TRBV10-1, the J call TRBJ2-5; TRBD2 matches at 10 bases. In DNA form, the CDR3 reads TGCGCCAGCAGCCCGGCGTTGGTAGCGGGAGGTGGGGAGACCCAGTACTTC. Its translation is CASSPALVAGGGETQYF.